The text below deals with one TCR beta chain. Which antigen it targets is not known. No qualities accompany the bases; no much larger clone lies one base away. Collaborating institutions collected whole blood in K2EDTA tubes following their own protocols. For TCRbeta analysis, collaborators shipped samples as frozen whole blood, isolated PBMCs, or DNA extracted from either of those sample types. The sample comes from a study of blood T cell repertoires in COVID-19 (dated by TCRdb to the early 2020s). At the level of the whole study: Samples from collaborators originated in the United States, Italy and Spain and spanned both the acute and convalescent phases of COVID-19. The samples were drawn from the first 160 participants of the ongoing ImmuneRACE study and from under 1,500 subjects provided by 6 global collaborators. A de-identified subject ID, COVID-19 status, age in years and sex were almost always included in the sample metadata. Where available, HLA class I and class II types were obtained from metadata supplied by the sample provider rather than from assay-based typing. The dataset comprised deeply sampled blood TCRbeta repertoires from subjects exposed to, actively infected with, or recovered from COVID-19. The prospective study material was composed of cDNA or gDNA derived from T cells, B-cell-depleted T cells, or PBMCs. The repertoires were released in a freely available public database intended as a resource for research on the immune response to SARS-CoV-2. Summary of the overall study and its limitations: The amount of clinical and demographic metadata varied by source and participant and was provided uncurated.

The trim is 2 bases for V and 7 bases for J, with a gap of 8 bases between the germline ends. Per the germline V gene, MGHDK is the CDR1 and SYGVNS is the CDR2. The CDR3 has 12 amino acids, counting the end cysteine and phenylalanine. Of the read, only the CDR3 DNA is kept; its 36 bases are in frame from base 1. The immunoSEQ Assay, a bias-controlled multiplex PCR, was used to amplify TCRbeta CDR3 regions from genomic DNA. Per the original workflow: The number of nucleated cells in each sample was estimated from the amplification of reference gene primers within the assay. To quantify the absolute abundance of each unique TCRbeta CDR3 rearrangement, sequence reads were collapsed and filtered. Productive Simpson clonality was computed per sample as the square root of Simpson's diversity index over productive rearrangements. TCRdb provides this immuneACCESS table in a form limited to in-frame rearrangements. Some clones are lacking; in checked studies, under half of them reflect an unresolved V gene, and why the rest are absent is not known. V and J calls and clone size are as listed in that table; D and trimming were resolved from the DNA. This sample gives about 80,000 clones in total; approximately 84% of them show up just once. More than 5% of the sample is in the top ten clones.

Sequenced material: peripheral blood. This sequence originates from a man aged 55 to 70 with active or convalescent COVID-19. This chain is built from TRBV25-1 and TRBJ1-2; D gene: possibly TRBD1, on 5 matching bases. The CDR3 protein is CASSEDGGGYTF. The DNA sequence is as follows: TGTGCCAGCAGTGAAGACGGGGGTGGCTACACCTTC.